This T cell receptor (beta chain) was recovered during a study of blood T cell repertoires in COVID-19. Across the study: COVID-19 samples from acute and convalescent phases originated in the United States, Italy and Spain. Sample material is recorded as cDNA or gDNA derived from T cells, B-cell-depleted T cells, or PBMCs.

Original handling: Reference gene primer amplification gave estimated nucleated cell counts. Sequencing used immunoSEQ multiplex PCR; TCRdb keeps in-frame clones, though not all of them. D and trimming were read from the DNA, whereas the V and J calls and clone size are those reported in that table. The table lists about 220,000 clones, roughly 80% of them singletons. Trimming removed 6 bases from V and 8 bases from J; junction bases left unmatched: 11. The CDR3 is 14 residues long. Germline-derived CDR1 and CDR2 are LNHDA and SQIVND (reference sequence). The chain joins TRBV19 to TRBJ1-2; 8 nucleotides align to TRBD1. Sequencing input: peripheral blood. The TCR comes from a man aged 30-40 years with active or convalescent COVID-19. The CDR3 loop is CASSTDRTGYGYTF. The CDR3 region has the DNA TGTGCCAGTAGCACCGACAGGACAGGGTACGGCTACACCTTC.